A single sample gave rise to the 19 T cell receptor beta chains below, sequenced in a study of T cells after yellow fever vaccination. A single record per CDR3 protein comes from TCRdb applying MiXCR to the 5' RACE reads. The repertoire consists of under 250,000 distinct CDR3 sequences, with less than 8.5% occurring once and the leading ten covering about 0.85%. The source material was CD4+ T cells sorted from PBMCs, sampled 15 days after the yellow fever booster vaccination. The receptors here all came from a man aged 25-45 years who received the YFV17D yellow fever vaccine.

This clonotype was counted only a few times. This sequence joins TRBV18 and TRBJ2-1, with 8 bases fitting TRBD2. Trimming cost V 6 bases and J 7 bases; bases outside gene matches: 11. This CDR3 region has 15 residues. Germline V gene data show CDR1 as KGHSH and CDR2 as LQKENI. As DNA, the CDR3 is TGTGCCAGCTCCCCTCAAAGCGGGAGACGGAATGAGCAGTTCTTC. This translates into CASSPQSGRRNEQFF.

The chain employs TRBV20-1 and TRBJ1-4; 7 bases are a match to TRBD1. This CDR3 spans 13 amino acids. The germline V gene encodes CDR1 DFQATT and CDR2 SNEGSKA (reference sequence). Germline trimming cut 7 bases from V and 8 bases from J; bases unmatched to any gene: 10. The CDR3 sequence: CSGKGATGEKLFF. The CDR3 DNA reads TGCAGTGGGAAGGGGGCAACGGGAGAAAAACTGTTTTTT.

CDR3: CASSQQGRPSGKQFF. In DNA form, the CDR3 reads TGTGCCAGCAGCCAACAGGGACGACCGAGCGGGAAGCAGTTCTTC. The chain has TRBV3-1 and TRBJ2-1; 7 nucleotides align to TRBD2. This CDR3 is 15 amino acids long. J lost 11 bases, V lost 2 bases, and 12 bases had no gene match. The germline V gene has CDR1 LGHDT and CDR2 YNNKEL (reference sequence).

The chain combines TRBV3-1 with TRBJ2-1; 8 nucleotides line up with TRBD2. This CDR3 is built from 16 residues. J gave up 7 bases and V 0 bases, and 8 bases lay outside the gene matches. Germline CDR1 is LGHDT and CDR2 is YNNKEL (reference sequence). The DNA for the CDR3 is TGTGCCAGCAGCCAAGAGATAGCGGGACCCAATAATGAGCAGTTCTTC. This codes for CASSQEIAGPNNEQFF.

This clonotype was detected only a few times. The chain couples TRBV15 to TRBJ2-3, with D uncertain. The CDR3 contains 17 residues. Germline V gene lookup returns CDR1 LNHNV and CDR2 YYDKDF (reference sequence). Trimming shortened V by 0 bases and J by 2 bases, and 15 bases separated the two germline ends. The CDR3 is CATSREPGLLVTDTQYF. As DNA, the CDR3 is TGTGCCACCAGCAGAGAACCGGGCCTGTTGGTCACAGATACGCAGTATTTT.

This clonotype was recorded at least ten times. The chain combines TRBV20-1 with TRBJ2-4; possibly TRBD2 for D (6 bases). The CDR3 covers 12 residues. The germline V gene encodes CDR1 DFQATT and CDR2 SNEGSKA (reference sequence). V lost 6 bases to trimming and J lost 4 bases, with 10 bases between them. The CDR3 nucleotides read TGCAGTGCGCATAGCGGAAAAAACATTCAGTACTTC. Encoded protein: CSAHSGKNIQYF.

This clonotype was observed many times. The rearrangement links TRBV5-4 to TRBJ2-1; D is possibly TRBD1 or TRBD2 (5 bases each). Germline V gene data show CDR1 as SGHNT and CDR2 as YYREEE (reference sequence). The CDR3 spans 15 residues. V lost 5 bases and J 9 bases, leaving 21 bases between the germline ends. The CDR3 nucleotides are TGTGCCAGCAGAGTGTCACAGGCGTCACTAGGTGAGCAGTTCTTC. Amino acid sequence: CASRVSQASLGEQFF.

The CDR3 sequence: CASSLALGGYEQYF. DNA for the CDR3: TGTGCCAGCAGCTTAGCACTAGGGGGCTACGAGCAGTACTTC. The chain carries TRBV7-2 and TRBJ2-7; D is possibly TRBD1 (6 bases). The CDR3 consists of 14 residues. V was clipped by 0 bases and J by 3 bases, with 9 bases between them. Germline-derived CDR1 and CDR2 are SGHTA and FQGNSA.

This rearrangement joins TRBV6-1 to TRBJ2-7, with D possibly TRBD2 on 5 matching bases. CDR1 and CDR2 (germline): MNHNS, SASEGT. The CDR3 totals 14 residues. V was trimmed by 6 bases and J by 1 base, leaving 13 bases between them. As DNA, the CDR3 is TGTGCCAGCAGCCCCCGCGAGGGATCCTACGAGCAGTACTTC. Its translation is CASSPREGSYEQYF.

This clonotype was seen at least ten times. J is TRBJ2-1 and V is TRBV3-1; D could derive from TRBD1 or TRBD2 (5 bases each). CDR3 length: 13 amino acids. The germline CDR1 and CDR2 sequences are LGHDT and YNNKEL (reference sequence). With 5 bases removed from V and 7 bases from J, the gap between germline ends came to 12 bases. The chain's CDR3 is CASSWDAANEQFF. For the CDR3, the DNA is TGTGCCAGCAGCTGGGACGCCGCTAATGAGCAGTTCTTC.

This clonotype occurred many times. The chain recombines TRBV20-1 with TRBJ1-1; D gene uncertain. Germline CDR1 is DFQATT and CDR2 is SNEGSKA (reference sequence). The CDR3 sequence is 12 residues long. V lost 0 bases and J 11 bases, leaving 13 bases between the germline ends. CDR3 nucleotide sequence: TGCAGTGCTAGAGAGGACCCCTCTCCCGCTTTCTTT. This sequence encodes CSAREDPSPAFF.

This clonotype was seen only a few times. This chain joins TRBV19 and TRBJ2-7; 8 nucleotides line up with TRBD1. The CDR3 is 13 amino acids. Per germline, CDR1 LNHDA and CDR2 SQIVND (reference sequence). V lost 3 bases to trimming and J lost 4 bases; unmatched junction nucleotides: 2. CDR3 in DNA: TGTGCCAGTAGTATGGACAGGGATTACGAGCAGTACTTC. It encodes CASSMDRDYEQYF. Combining the CDR3 with reference TRBV19 and TRBJ2-7 gives the whole variable domain DGGITQSPKYLFRKEGQNVTLSCEQNLNHDAMYWYRQDPGQGLRLIYYSQIVNDFQKGDIAEGYSVSREKKESFPLTVTSAQKNPTAFYLCASSMDRDYEQYFGPGTRLTVT.

This clonotype has ten or more counts. The junction shows a germline mismatch at one end, possibly a read error. The CDR3 sequence is CASSLVPQTSGNAGELFF. CDR3 in DNA: TGCGCCAGCAGCTTGGTTCCCCAGACTAGCGGGAACGCCGGGGAGCTGTTTTTT. The genes are TRBV5-1 and TRBJ2-2; 11 bases agree with TRBD2. The CDR3 has 18 amino acids. Looked up from germline, CDR1 is SGHRS and CDR2 is YFSETQ.

This clonotype was found a few times. The V and J genes are TRBV24-1 and TRBJ2-1, with TRBD1 matching 8 bases. The V gene's germline CDR1 is KGHDR and CDR2 SFDVKD. The CDR3 has 16 residues. The ends lost 3 bases at V and 6 bases at J; junction bases unmatched: 9. CDR3 loop: CATSDPIDRGGNEQFF. As DNA, the CDR3 is TGTGCCACCAGTGATCCGATCGACAGGGGTGGCAATGAGCAGTTCTTC.

With regard to this clonotype: This clone may be a read error of a much larger clone one base away. V and J are TRBV20-1 and TRBJ2-7; 15 nucleotides agree with TRBD2. V was clipped by 1 base and J by 5 bases; unmatched bases: 15. CDR1 DFQATT and CDR2 SNEGSKA come from the germline V gene (reference sequence). This CDR3 spans 19 amino acids. CDR3 loop: CSARARRTSGRVGLNEQYF. The CDR3 region has the DNA TGCAGTGCTAGAGCTCGCCGGACTAGCGGGAGGGTCGGGCTGAACGAGCAGTACTTC.

The chain employs TRBV6-2 or TRBV6-3 and TRBJ2-1; 9 nucleotides match TRBD1. Germline loops: CDR1 MNHEY, CDR2 SVGEGT. This CDR3 comprises 16 residues. The ends lost 5 bases at V and 6 bases at J; junction bases unmatched: 11. The CDR3 region has the DNA TGTGCCAGCAGTGCACTAGGGGACAGGGCAGTCAATGAGCAGTTCTTC. Translation: CASSALGDRAVNEQFF.

The rearrangement links TRBV7-8 to TRBJ2-7; 14 nucleotides align to TRBD2. Per germline, CDR1 SGHVS and CDR2 FQNEAQ. The CDR3 has 17 residues. With 6 bases clipped from V and 6 bases from J, the junction kept 13 bases outside the gene matches. The CDR3 DNA follows: TGTGCCAGCAGTTCTAGACCGGGACTAGCGGGAGCACGCGAGCAGTACTTC. This encodes CASSSRPGLAGAREQYF.

This clonotype was seen only a few times. The genes are TRBV5-1 and TRBJ2-7, with 11 bases fitting TRBD2. The CDR3 contains 15 residues. The junction had 9 bases not matched to a gene; V was cut back by 4 bases and J by 6 bases. Germline V CDR1 and CDR2: SGHRS, YFSETQ. CDR3 protein: CASSPEASGRLEQYF. CDR3 bases: TGCGCCAGCAGCCCGGAGGCTAGCGGGAGGCTCGAGCAGTACTTC.

About this clonotype itself: A clone one base away is much larger, so this may be a read error. The CDR3 DNA follows: TGTGCCAGCAGCTTAGGGGCAGGGATGAACACTCAAGCTTTCTTT. Amino acid sequence: CASSLGAGMNTQAFF. The chain couples TRBV7-2 to TRBJ1-1, with D possibly being TRBD1 (5 bases). Germline-derived CDR1 and CDR2 are SGHTA and FQGNSA. The CDR3 is 15 residues long.